This TCR beta chain was identified during a study of blood T cell repertoires in COVID-19. The wider study: Italy, Spain and the United States were the sources of the convalescent and acute COVID-19 samples. From T cells, B-cell-depleted T cells, or PBMCs came the material, which was cDNA or gDNA.

Original processing methods: From reference gene primer amplification, estimates of nucleated cell counts were derived. Clones were sequenced by immunoSEQ multiplex PCR, and TCRdb holds only the in-frame ones, with some missing. That table gives V, J and clone size, and the DNA gave D and trimming. The data contain some 130,000 clones, approximately 80% of them singletons. Germline assignment: CDR1 LGHNA and CDR2 YNFKEQ. This CDR3 region has 14 residues. Trimming cost V 4 bases and J 6 bases; bases outside gene matches: 8. Sequencing was performed on peripheral blood. The V call is TRBV4-2, the J call TRBJ1-1; 7 bases align to TRBD1. The source of this sequence is a man between 70 and 80 years old with acute or convalescent COVID-19. The CDR3 nucleotides read TGTGCCAGCAGCCGAAACAGGGGTTGGGCTGAAGCTTTCTTT. This gives the protein CASSRNRGWAEAFF.